This entry is about one TCR beta chain. The sample belongs to a study of blood T cell repertoires in COVID-19. Study summary: There were acute and convalescent COVID-19 samples, and they came from the United States, Italy and Spain.

The table came from immunoSEQ multiplex PCR; TCRdb's copy has only in-frame clones and leaves some out. The top ten hold about 1% of the sample, which has hundreds of thousands of clones, roughly 86% seen once. With 8 bases removed from V and 6 bases from J, the gap between germline ends came to 19 bases. The CDR3 is made up of 14 amino acids. Per germline, CDR1 MDHEN and CDR2 SYDVKM. The source of this sequence is a woman aged 25 to 45 who had recovered from COVID-19. This sequence joins TRBV28 and TRBJ1-1, with D possibly TRBD1 on 6 matching bases. Material for sequencing was PBMCs or T cells enriched from blood (not recorded which). This CDR3 reads CASRSTQGVAEAFF. Here the CDR3 DNA reads TGTGCCAGCCGATCAACACAGGGAGTCGCTGAAGCTTTCTTT.